This is a list of T cell receptor beta chains from one sample in a study of cytomegalovirus exposure and HLA in healthy donors. Some clones are missing from TCRdb's copy, which holds only in-frame ones; the method was immunoSEQ multiplex PCR. Among over 150,000 clones listed, 82% were seen once. Sequencing was performed on PBMCs. The receptors here all came from a woman in her forties or fifties in good health and CMV-seropositive. Both conserved end residues are part of each CDR3. A D gene is named only where the DNA matches it firmly.

D gene	J gene	V gene	CDR3 DNA	CDR3 protein
NA	TRBJ2-3	TRBV29-1	TGCAGCGTTGAAAGCGGTAGCACAGATACGCAGTATTTT	CSVESGSTDTQYF
NA	TRBJ2-5	TRBV19	TGTGCCAGTAGTATCGGGGCAGGGCAGGGGCAAGAGACCCAGTACTTC	CASSIGAGQGQETQYF
NA	TRBJ2-7	TRBV7-2	TGTGCCAGCACCTTAGGGAGCTCCTACGAGCAGTACTTC	CASTLGSSYEQYF
NA	TRBJ2-3	TRBV11-2	TGTGCCAGCAGTTCCGGGACTCTTAGAGATACGCAGTATTTT	CASSSGTLRDTQYF
NA	TRBJ1-4	TRBV9	TGTGCCAGCAGCGTGGGGCCGCAGGCTAATGAAAAACTGTTTTTT	CASSVGPQANEKLFF
NA	TRBJ1-1	TRBV7-2	TGTGCCAGCAGCTTAGGGACAGACACTGAAGCTTTCTTT	CASSLGTDTEAFF
TRBD1	TRBJ1-2	TRBV27	TGTGCCAGCGGGTTGAAATCGGGACAGTATGGCTACACCTTC	CASGLKSGQYGYTF
TRBD1	TRBJ2-1	TRBV7-2	TGTGCCAGCAGCTCAACCCCCAGGGGGAGCTCCTACAATGAGCAGTTCTTC	CASSSTPRGSSYNEQFF
TRBD1	TRBJ1-4	TRBV14	TGTGCCAGCAGCCAGACAGGGGGCCTAGAAAAACTGTTTTTT	CASSQTGGLEKLFF
TRBD1	TRBJ1-1	TRBV18	TGTGCCAGCTCACCGATGTTACAGGGGAGGAACACTGAAGCTTTCTTT	CASSPMLQGRNTEAFF